Below are 26 T cell receptor beta chains sequenced from a single sample in a study of OX40 agonist ivuxolimab in advanced cancers. Assay used: immunoSEQ multiplex PCR; TCRdb lists only in-frame clones, some missing. Of some 74,000 clones in the sample, approximately 87% were seen once. The sequencing here drew on CD4+ or CD8+ T cells sorted from blood, taken in a trial of the OX40 agonist ivuxolimab. The receptors shown here come from an adult with an advanced solid tumor such as melanoma, head and neck, liver or kidney cancer.

This sequence joins TRBV5-1 and TRBJ1-2; 7 positions agree with TRBD1. This CDR3 spans 14 amino acids. The germline gives CDR1 SGHRS, CDR2 YFSETQ. The V gene end was trimmed by 0 bases and the J gene end by 11 bases; junction bases not matched to a gene: 10. The CDR3 sequence: CASSLDSGTAIYTF. The CDR3 DNA sequence: TGCGCCAGCAGCTTGGATTCTGGGACAGCTATTTACACCTTC.

This clone occurred a few times. This chain links TRBV6-1 with TRBJ2-7; either TRBD1 or TRBD2 may supply D (5 bases each). Germline V CDR1 and CDR2: MNHNS, SASEGT. V lost 2 bases and J 0 bases, leaving 11 bases between the germline ends. The CDR3 loop spans 15 amino acids. The CDR3 region is CASSERGAVSYEQYF. In DNA, the CDR3 is TGTGCCAGCAGTGAACGAGGGGCAGTCTCCTACGAGCAGTACTTC.

The rearrangement links TRBV4-2 to TRBJ2-5; D call uncertain. Germline V gives CDR1 LGHNA, CDR2 YNFKEQ. The CDR3 loop spans 14 amino acids. V was cut by 3 bases and J by 2 bases, with 10 bases left in between. This chain's CDR3 is CASSHGRIQETQYF. DNA of the CDR3: TGTGCCAGCAGCCACGGACGGATTCAAGAGACCCAGTACTTC.

The V gene is TRBV19, the J gene TRBJ2-2, with 9 bases matching TRBD2. V gave up 1 base and J gave up 7 bases; unmatched junction bases: 10. From germline, CDR1 is LNHDA and CDR2 SQIVND (reference sequence). The CDR3 covers 17 residues. The CDR3 spells CASSIGRPSGNGGELFF. CDR3 bases: TGTGCCAGTAGTATAGGAAGGCCTAGCGGGAACGGCGGGGAGCTGTTTTTT.

The CDR3 spells CASSLGQWTGSYNEQFF. CDR3 coding DNA: TGTGCCAGCAGCTTGGGACAATGGACAGGGTCTTACAATGAGCAGTTCTTC. J is TRBJ2-1 and V is TRBV5-8; TRBD1 matches 8 bases. Germline V gives CDR1 SGHTS, CDR2 YDEGEE. There are 17 residues in the CDR3. Trimming removed 0 bases from V and 4 bases from J; junction bases left unmatched: 9.

The genes are TRBV6-6 and TRBJ1-2, with D maybe TRBD1 (5 bases). This CDR3 is built from 13 residues. Germline V gene lookup returns CDR1 MNHNY and CDR2 SVGAGI (reference sequence). Trimming shortened V by 7 bases and J by 2 bases, and 11 bases separated the two germline ends. The CDR3 nucleotides read TGTGCCAGCACCCCGGGGCAGAACTATGGCTACACCTTC. It encodes CASTPGQNYGYTF.

The CDR3, as DNA: TGTGCCAGCTCACCCTTGACTAGCGGGGGGGGCAATGAGCAGTTCTTC. Translation gives CASSPLTSGGGNEQFF. The chain is built from TRBV18 and TRBJ2-1, with 14 bases matching TRBD2. This CDR3 is built from 16 residues. Germline V CDR1 and CDR2: KGHSH, LQKENI. The V and J ends lost 3 bases and 6 bases, in that order; junction bases with no gene match: 4. Filled out from reference TRBV18 and TRBJ2-1, the complete variable domain reads NAGVMQNPRHLVRRRGQEARLRCSPMKGHSHVYWYRQLPEEGLKFMVYLQKENIIDESGMPKERFSAEFPKEGPSILRIQQVVRGDSAAYFCASSPLTSGGGNEQFFGPGTRLTVL.

The rearrangement links TRBV7-9 to TRBJ2-4; 7 bases are a match to TRBD1. Germline CDR1 reads SEHNR; CDR2 reads FQNEAQ (reference sequence). The CDR3 extends over 12 amino acids. The junction had 9 bases not matched to a gene; V was cut back by 7 bases and J by 12 bases. CDR3 loop: CASNTRGRDQYF. CDR3 coding DNA: TGTGCCAGCAACACTAGGGGGCGCGATCAGTACTTC.

The chain recombines TRBV6-6 with TRBJ2-7; 12 bases line up with TRBD2. Trimming removed 10 bases from V and 5 bases from J; junction bases left unmatched: 9. This CDR3 region has 14 residues. Germline-derived CDR1 and CDR2 are MNHNY and SVGAGI (reference sequence). CDR3 region: CATRLAGATHEQYF. DNA of the CDR3: TGTGCCACCAGACTAGCGGGAGCCACCCACGAGCAGTACTTC.

This clone has only a few counts. The chain combines TRBV7-3 with TRBJ1-1; D is possibly TRBD1 (5 bases). CDR1 is SGHTA, CDR2 FQGTGA, per germline. The CDR3 has 13 residues. The ends were cut back, 2 bases at V and 1 base at J, with 5 bases in the middle. The CDR3 reads CASSLQGNTEAFF. CDR3 nucleotide sequence: TGTGCCAGCAGCTTACAGGGGAACACTGAAGCTTTCTTT. The entire variable domain, with the rest obtained from reference TRBV7-3 and TRBJ1-1, is as follows: GAGVSQTPSNKVTEKGKYVELRCDPISGHTALYWYRQSLGQGPEFLIYFQGTGAADDSGLPNDRFFAVRPEGSVSTLKIQRTERGDSAVYLCASSLQGNTEAFFGQGTRLTVV.

The V and J genes are TRBV6-1 and TRBJ1-1; tentative D call: TRBD1 (5 bases). V lost 6 bases to trimming and J lost 4 bases, with 15 bases between them. Germline V gene data show CDR1 as MNHNS and CDR2 as SASEGT. This CDR3 has 14 residues. CDR3 amino acids: CASRATGVSTEAFF. The CDR3 nucleotides read TGTGCCAGCAGGGCGACGGGGGTGAGCACTGAAGCTTTCTTT.

This chain joins TRBV7-9 and TRBJ2-3; TRBD2 matches at 7 bases. Germline loops: CDR1 SEHNR, CDR2 FQNEAQ (reference sequence). The CDR3 is made up of 17 amino acids. V lost 4 bases, J lost 6 bases, and 16 bases stayed unmatched. The CDR3 DNA follows: TGTGCCAGCAGCTGGCCTTTCGGACTAGTTTCAGGGGATACGCAGTATTTT. Translation gives CASSWPFGLVSGDTQYF.

The rearrangement uses TRBV6-5 and TRBJ1-2; D perhaps matches TRBD1 (6 bases). V lost 2 bases and J lost 8, with 12 bases in between. CDR3 length: 13 amino acids. CDR1 and CDR2 from the germline V gene are MNHEY and SVGAGI. CDR3 in DNA: TGTGCCAGCAGTTACATACAGGGTAGAGGCTACACCTTC. As protein: CASSYIQGRGYTF.

The chain couples TRBV28 to TRBJ1-4; TRBD1 might be the D (6 bases). CDR1 MDHEN and CDR2 SYDVKM come from the germline V gene. Trimming removed 2 bases from V and 5 bases from J, with 12 bases in between. The CDR3 spans 15 residues. DNA of the CDR3: TGTGCCAGCAGTTTAGGGGCAGGGGTAAATGAAAAACTGTTTTTT. Protein sequence: CASSLGAGVNEKLFF.

Only one count was recorded for this clone. The chain recombines TRBV27 with TRBJ1-2; D possibly corresponds to TRBD1 (5 bases). The germline gives CDR1 MNHEY, CDR2 SMNVEV (reference sequence). The CDR3 loop spans 16 amino acids. V dropped 2 bases and J dropped 4 bases, with 17 bases sitting between them. CDR3 residues: CASSLRRGPARYGYTF. CDR3 nucleotides: TGTGCCAGCAGTTTAAGGCGGGGCCCGGCACGCTATGGCTACACCTTC.

This clone came up once. The chain recombines TRBV19 with TRBJ2-1; TRBD2 agrees at 15 bases. The CDR3 is 16 residues long. CDR1 LNHDA and CDR2 SQIVND come from the germline V gene (reference sequence). Trimming cost V 4 bases and J 7 bases; bases outside gene matches: 5. Here the CDR3 reads CASSTTGTSGRNEQFF. Written as DNA, the CDR3 is TGTGCCAGTAGTACGACCGGGACTAGCGGGAGGAATGAGCAGTTCTTC.

This clone was seen more than once but under ten times. The V gene is TRBV20-1, the J gene TRBJ1-1; D call uncertain. The CDR3 consists of 10 residues. The V gene lost 3 bases and the J gene lost 4 bases, with 3 bases spanning the gap. CDR1 and CDR2 (germline): DFQATT, SNEGSKA (reference sequence). CDR3 bases: TGCAGTGCTAGGGCCACTGAAGCTTTCTTT. Residues: CSARATEAFF.

The gene calls are TRBV5-1 and TRBJ2-1, with a tentative D call TRBD1 (7 bases). CDR3 size: 15 residues. Trimming took off 2 bases at V and 0 bases at J, with 9 bases between the two ends. Germline V gene data show CDR1 as SGHRS and CDR2 as YFSETQ. CDR3 residues: CASSFRGDSYNEQFF. The CDR3 region has the DNA TGCGCCAGCAGCTTCAGGGGGGACTCCTACAATGAGCAGTTCTTC. The full variable domain, with the rest looked up from reference TRBV5-1 and TRBJ2-1, is KAGVTQTPRYLIKTRGQQVTLSCSPISGHRSVSWYQQTPGQGLQFLFEYFSETQRNKGNFPGRFSGRQFSNSRSEMNVSTLELGDSALYLCASSFRGDSYNEQFFGPGTRLTVL.

The J gene is TRBJ2-5, the V gene TRBV4-1; TRBD1 aligns across 8 bases. Losses at the gene ends were 3 bases for V and 1 base for J; bases not matched to a gene: 4. Per the germline V gene, CDR1 is MGHRA and CDR2 is YSYEKL. The CDR3 loop spans 15 amino acids. The CDR3 DNA reads as TGCGCCAGCAGCCAGGCGACAGGGGTCCAAGAGACCCAGTACTTC. Its translation: CASSQATGVQETQYF.

This chain joins TRBV5-5 and TRBJ2-1; no reliable D call. Per the germline V gene, CDR1 is SGHKS and CDR2 is YYEKEE (reference sequence). The CDR3 runs to 13 residues. V lost 2 bases and J lost 2, with 5 bases in between. The CDR3 region has the DNA TGTGCCAGCAGCTTCTTACCCTACAATGAGCAGTTCTTC. It yields the protein CASSFLPYNEQFF.

The J gene is TRBJ1-6, the V gene TRBV30, with TRBD1 matching 7 bases. The germline V gene encodes CDR1 GTSNPN and CDR2 SVGIG (reference sequence). This CDR3 has 17 residues. V lost 0 bases to trimming and J lost 6 bases; unmatched junction nucleotides: 11. The CDR3 reads CAWSVDRASDGNSPLHF. The CDR3 DNA reads TGTGCCTGGAGTGTAGACAGGGCTTCGGATGGTAATTCACCCCTCCACTTT.

This clone was counted a few times. This rearrangement joins TRBV13 to TRBJ2-1, with 13 bases aligning to TRBD2. This CDR3 comprises 16 residues. Germline values: CDR1 PRHDT, CDR2 FYEKMQ (reference sequence). J lost 8 bases, V lost 5 bases, and 9 bases had no gene match. The CDR3 nucleotides are TGTGCCAGCAGCCGGACTAGCGGGAGTTGGGGCGATGAGCAGTTCTTC. Its protein is CASSRTSGSWGDEQFF. Complete variable domain (other parts from reference TRBV13 and TRBJ2-1): AAGVIQSPRHLIKEKRETATLKCYPIPRHDTVYWYQQGPGQDPQFLISFYEKMQSDKGSIPDRFSAQQFSDYHSELNMSSLELGDSALYFCASSRTSGSWGDEQFFGPGTRLTVL.

The chain is built from TRBV7-9 and TRBJ1-5; maybe TRBD1 (6 bases). Germline V gene lookup returns CDR1 SEHNR and CDR2 FQNEAQ (reference sequence). Trimming removed 1 base at V and 4 bases at J, with 14 bases between. The CDR3 is 16 amino acids. The CDR3 DNA follows: TGTGCCAGCAGCTTAGTGGCAGGGGCGATGAATCAGCCCCAGCATTTT. Its protein is CASSLVAGAMNQPQHF.

The chain employs TRBV4-1 and TRBJ1-3; possibly TRBD1 for D (5 bases). Deletions cut 1 base from V and 2 bases from J, with 9 bases between. CDR1 and CDR2 (germline): MGHRA, YSYEKL. CDR3 length equals 15 residues. As DNA, the CDR3 is TGCGCCAGCAGCCAAGGGGCAGGGACTGGAAACACCATATATTTT. Protein product: CASSQGAGTGNTIYF.

The gene calls are TRBV14 and TRBJ2-6; D is undetermined. CDR1 is SGHDN and CDR2 is FVKESK in the germline V gene. Trimming shortened V by 5 bases and J by 0 bases, and 2 bases separated the two germline ends. This CDR3 has 13 amino acids. CDR3 sequence (DNA): TGTGCCAGCAGCTACTCTGGGGCCAACGTCCTGACTTTC. Amino acids: CASSYSGANVLTF.

This chain connects TRBV5-6 to TRBJ1-1; D perhaps matches TRBD1 (5 bases). The CDR3 covers 15 residues. Trimming took off 0 bases at V and 8 bases at J, with 17 bases between the two ends. The germline V gene has CDR1 SGHDT and CDR2 YYEEEE. The DNA of the CDR3 is TGTGCCAGCAGCTTGGATCATACAGGAGTCCCCGAAGCTTTCTTT. Translating it yields CASSLDHTGVPEAFF.